The T cell receptor (beta chain) under discussion was sequenced for a study of neurological immune-mediated disorders (dated by TCRdb to the late 2010s). Broadly, across the study: Among the approximately 35 multiple sclerosis patients, relapsing-remitting MS accounted for 31 and secondary progressive MS accounted for 3. Alongside PBMC samples, the set of more than 80 TCR-beta libraries contained longitudinal samples, technical triplicates, and paired CD4+ and CD8+ T-cell subsets that had been sorted. Peripheral blood TCR-beta repertoires from patients with HTLV-I-associated myelopathy (HAM/TSP), patients with multiple sclerosis, and healthy controls were compared in the study using UMI-based sequencing. The cohort comprised 68 subjects: around 15 HAM/TSP patients, around 34 multiple sclerosis patients and around 20 healthy controls. Findings and caveats that apply to the study as a whole: TCR clonal expansion was greatest in HAM/TSP patients and smallest in MS patients, who ranked below even healthy controls. No identical CDR3 amino acid sequences were shared among expanded clones across subjects, suggesting private TCR-beta repertoires in all groups. The MS cluster showed no association with clinical or MRI features, and the authors stated that larger cohorts are needed. Phylogenetic analysis grouped repertoires from 18 of 34 MS patients into a cluster of related CDR3 sequences, suggesting a possible repertoire-level signature.

cDNA was synthesized by template-switch 5'RACE using a primer with a 10-nucleotide random unique molecular identifier that tagged each TCR transcript. Each sequencing run produced over 160 million TCR-beta sequences covering 15-18 subjects. The RNeasy kit was used for extraction of total RNA. The KAPA Real-time Library Amplification kit was used to amplify TCR-beta VDJ regions with primers for the TCR constant region and the 5'RACE anchor. A first PCR added sample indexes and Illumina adaptors, and a second PCR then raised library yield. After purification with Ampure beads, the TCR product of roughly 650 bp was size-selected on a 2% E-gel SizeSelection system. Before pooling, library quality was checked on a Bioanalyzer, concentration was measured with Qubit, and libraries were quantified with the Kapa Library Quantification kit. Libraries were sequenced paired-end 2 x 150 bp on an Illumina HiSeq 2500. To increase sequence diversity, roughly 24-31% phiX was spiked into each library pool. Regarding the original processing steps: The quality-filtered reads were processed with the UMI-based MiGEC pipeline, whose error correction step removed more than 75% of the raw TCR sequences. VDJ genes were aligned to IMGT germline references, and clonotypes were defined by unique CDR3 amino acid sequence plus V-J genes. VDJtools evaluated clonal expansion, Shannon diversity and CDR3 relatedness (CalcPairwiseDistances, ClusterSamples); CLCbio workbench built phylogenetic trees. Expanded clones were defined as having at least 8 unique UMIs, based on coefficient-of-variation modelling across technical triplicates. TCRdb passed the public sequencing reads through fastp at Q25 and MiXCR, retaining productive beta sequences. Identical CDR3 protein sequences are pooled into one entry, listed with their most common genes and DNA. It is TCRdb's table, rather than the study itself, that gives the V and J calls and clone size. In this sample the table shows roughly 75,000 distinct CDR3 sequences, 2.6% of which occur a single time. The ten largest clones add up to 1.1% of the sample.

Libraries from unsorted PBMCs were made from 2 million PBMCs kept in RNAlater at -80 degrees C until RNA extraction. Multiple sclerosis patients were enrolled in a US clinical protocol evaluating disease progression by magnetic resonance imaging. PBMCs were separated from peripheral blood using Ficoll-Hypaque density gradient centrifugation and then cryopreserved in liquid nitrogen. In its sample, this clonotype was seen many times. The antigen this receptor binds is unknown. No much larger clone exists at a distance of one base, and base qualities are not known. The junction shows trimming of 3 bases on V and 7 bases on J, and the gene matches do not reach 7 bases of it. CDR3 length: 16 amino acids, cysteine to phenylalanine. Kept here is only the CDR3 DNA, which spans 48 bases and is read in frame from base 1. As encoded in the germline V gene, CDR1 is SGHTA while CDR2 is FQGNSA.

The rearranged chain carries TRBV7-2 and TRBJ2-2, with 11 bases matching TRBD2. This clonotype was obtained from a woman in her 30s with multiple sclerosis. Source material: PBMCs. The DNA is as follows: TGTGCCAGCAGCTTTAGCGGGAGGGCCTTTAACGGGGAGCTGTTTTTT. This sequence encodes CASSFSGRAFNGELFF. Where the CDR3 stops, the reference TRBV7-2 and TRBJ2-2 genes take over; the full variable domain is GAGVSQSPSNKVTEKGKDVELRCDPISGHTALYWYRQSLGQGLEFLIYFQGNSAPDKSGLPSDRFSAERTGGSVSTLTIQRTQQEDSAVYLCASSFSGRAFNGELFFGEGSRLTVL.